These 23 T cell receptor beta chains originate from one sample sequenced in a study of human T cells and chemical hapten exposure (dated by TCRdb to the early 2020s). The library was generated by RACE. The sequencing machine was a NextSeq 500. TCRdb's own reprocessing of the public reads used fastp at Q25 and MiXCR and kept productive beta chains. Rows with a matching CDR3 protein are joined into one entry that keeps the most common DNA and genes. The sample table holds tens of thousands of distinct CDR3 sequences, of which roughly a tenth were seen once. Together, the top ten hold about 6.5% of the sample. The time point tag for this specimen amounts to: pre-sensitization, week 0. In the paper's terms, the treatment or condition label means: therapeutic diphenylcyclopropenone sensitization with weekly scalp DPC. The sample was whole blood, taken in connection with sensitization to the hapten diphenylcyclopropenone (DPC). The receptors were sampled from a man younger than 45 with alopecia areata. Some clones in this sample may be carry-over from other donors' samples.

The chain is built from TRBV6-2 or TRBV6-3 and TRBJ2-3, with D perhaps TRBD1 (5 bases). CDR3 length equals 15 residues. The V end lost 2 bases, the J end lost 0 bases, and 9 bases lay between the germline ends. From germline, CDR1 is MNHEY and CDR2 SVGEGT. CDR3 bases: TGTGCCAGCAGTTACCTCCGACAGAGCACAGATACGCAGTATTTT. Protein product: CASSYLRQSTDTQYF.

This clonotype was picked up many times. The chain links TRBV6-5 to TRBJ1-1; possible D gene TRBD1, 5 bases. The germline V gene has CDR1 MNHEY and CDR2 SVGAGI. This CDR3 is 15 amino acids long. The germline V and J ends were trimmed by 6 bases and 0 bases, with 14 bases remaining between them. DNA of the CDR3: TGTGCCAGCAGCATCCCGGGACGGATGAACACTGAAGCTTTCTTT. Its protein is CASSIPGRMNTEAFF.

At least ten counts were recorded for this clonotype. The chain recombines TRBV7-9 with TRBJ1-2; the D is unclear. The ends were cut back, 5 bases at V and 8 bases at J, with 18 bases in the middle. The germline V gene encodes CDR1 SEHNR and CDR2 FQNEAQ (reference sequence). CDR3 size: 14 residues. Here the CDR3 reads CASSLRSPEEGYTF. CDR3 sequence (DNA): TGTGCCAGCAGCCTCCGGTCACCTGAGGAAGGCTACACCTTC.

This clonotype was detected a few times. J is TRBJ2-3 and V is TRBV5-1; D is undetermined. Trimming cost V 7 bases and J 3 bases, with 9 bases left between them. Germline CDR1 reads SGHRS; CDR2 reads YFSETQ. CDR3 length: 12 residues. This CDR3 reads CASGATTDTQYF. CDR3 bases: TGCGCCAGCGGTGCGACGACAGATACGCAGTATTTT.

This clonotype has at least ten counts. The CDR3 protein is CASSQGDFTEAFF. CDR3 coding DNA: TGTGCCAGCAGCCAAGGGGATTTCACTGAAGCTTTCTTT. The rearrangement joins TRBV3-1 to TRBJ1-1; D not resolved. This CDR3 is 13 amino acids long. Trimming shortened V by 1 base and J by 4 bases, and 7 bases separated the two germline ends. The germline CDR1 and CDR2 sequences are LGHDT and YNNKEL (reference sequence).

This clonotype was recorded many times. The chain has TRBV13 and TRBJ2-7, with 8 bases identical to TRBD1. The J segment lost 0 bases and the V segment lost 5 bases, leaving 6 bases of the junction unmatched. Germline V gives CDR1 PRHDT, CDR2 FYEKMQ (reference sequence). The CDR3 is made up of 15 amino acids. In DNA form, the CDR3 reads TGTGCCAGCAGCATCCGGGACAGGAGCTCCTACGAGCAGTACGTC. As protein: CASSIRDRSSYEQYV.

The CDR3 DNA reads as TGTGCCAGCAGCTTAGCCCCGTGGGAGACCCAGTACTTC. Translated, it gives CASSLAPWETQYF. The rearrangement joins TRBV7-2 to TRBJ2-5; the D is unclear. CDR3 length: 13 amino acids. V shed 0 bases and J shed 5 bases, with 7 bases lying between them. Germline CDR1 and CDR2: SGHTA and FQGNSA.

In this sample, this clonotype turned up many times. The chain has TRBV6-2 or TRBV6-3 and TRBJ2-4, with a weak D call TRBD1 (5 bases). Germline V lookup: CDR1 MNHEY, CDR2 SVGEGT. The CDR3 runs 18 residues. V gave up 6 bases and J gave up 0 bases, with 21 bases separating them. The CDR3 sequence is CASRPAVPGLLAKNIQYF. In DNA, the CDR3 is TGTGCCAGCAGACCCGCAGTCCCAGGGCTATTAGCCAAAAACATTCAGTACTTC.

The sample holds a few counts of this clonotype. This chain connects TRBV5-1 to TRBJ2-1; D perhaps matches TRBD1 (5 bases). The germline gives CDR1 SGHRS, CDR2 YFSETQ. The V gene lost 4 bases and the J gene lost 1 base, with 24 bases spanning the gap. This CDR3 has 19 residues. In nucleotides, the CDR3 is TGCGCCAGCAGCCCAGACCCCCTGATAGGGGCGGTTTCCTACAATGAGCAGTTCTTC. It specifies CASSPDPLIGAVSYNEQFF.

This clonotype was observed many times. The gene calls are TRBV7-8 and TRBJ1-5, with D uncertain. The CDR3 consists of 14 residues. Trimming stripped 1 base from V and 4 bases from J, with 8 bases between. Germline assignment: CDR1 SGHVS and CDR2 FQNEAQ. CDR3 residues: CASSLGTGNQPQHF. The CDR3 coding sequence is TGTGCCAGCAGCTTAGGCACCGGAAATCAGCCCCAGCATTTT.

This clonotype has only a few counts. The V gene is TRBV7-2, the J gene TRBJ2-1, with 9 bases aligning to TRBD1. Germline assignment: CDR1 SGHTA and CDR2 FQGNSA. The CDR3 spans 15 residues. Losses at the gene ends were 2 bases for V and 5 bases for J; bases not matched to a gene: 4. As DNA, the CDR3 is TGTGCCAGCAGCTTATGGGACAGGGCCGACAATGAGCAGTTCTTC. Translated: CASSLWDRADNEQFF. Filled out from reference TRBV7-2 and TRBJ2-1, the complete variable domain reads GAGVSQSPSNKVTEKGKDVELRCDPISGHTALYWYRQSLGQGLEFLIYFQGNSAPDKSGLPSDRFSAERTGGSVSTLTIQRTQQEDSAVYLCASSLWDRADNEQFFGPGTRLTVL.

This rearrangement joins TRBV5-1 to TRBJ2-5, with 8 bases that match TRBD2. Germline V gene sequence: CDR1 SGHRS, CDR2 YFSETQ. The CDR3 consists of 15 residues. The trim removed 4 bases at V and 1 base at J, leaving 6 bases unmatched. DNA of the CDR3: TGCGCCAGCAGCCGCGAGGGACTAGTCCAAGAGACCCAGTACTTC. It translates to CASSREGLVQETQYF.

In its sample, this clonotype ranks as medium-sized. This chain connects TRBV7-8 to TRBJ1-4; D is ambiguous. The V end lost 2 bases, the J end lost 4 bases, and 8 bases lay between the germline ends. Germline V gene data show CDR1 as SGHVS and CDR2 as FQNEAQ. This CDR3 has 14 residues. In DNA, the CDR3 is TGTGCCAGCAGCTTATTTGATGTTAATGAAAAACTGTTTTTT. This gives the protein CASSLFDVNEKLFF.

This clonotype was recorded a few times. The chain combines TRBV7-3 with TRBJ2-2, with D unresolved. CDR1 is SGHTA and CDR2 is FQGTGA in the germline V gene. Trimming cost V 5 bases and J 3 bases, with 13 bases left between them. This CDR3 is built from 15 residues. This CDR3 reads CASSLTIAYTGELFF. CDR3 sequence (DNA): TGTGCCAGCAGCCTTACGATCGCCTACACCGGGGAGCTGTTTTTT.

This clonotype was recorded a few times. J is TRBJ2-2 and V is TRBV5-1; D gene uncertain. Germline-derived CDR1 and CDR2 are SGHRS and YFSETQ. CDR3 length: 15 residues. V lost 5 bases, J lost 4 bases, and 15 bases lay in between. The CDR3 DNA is TGCGCCAGCAGACCCGGGTCCTCTACCACCGGGGAGCTGTTTTTT. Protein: CASRPGSSTTGELFF.

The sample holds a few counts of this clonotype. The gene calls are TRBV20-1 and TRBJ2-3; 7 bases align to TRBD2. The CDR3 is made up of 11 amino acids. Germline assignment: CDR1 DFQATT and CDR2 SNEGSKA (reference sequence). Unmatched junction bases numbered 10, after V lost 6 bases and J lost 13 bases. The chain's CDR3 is CSAPRAGVKYF. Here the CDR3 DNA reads TGCAGTGCCCCGAGGGCGGGGGTTAAGTATTTT.

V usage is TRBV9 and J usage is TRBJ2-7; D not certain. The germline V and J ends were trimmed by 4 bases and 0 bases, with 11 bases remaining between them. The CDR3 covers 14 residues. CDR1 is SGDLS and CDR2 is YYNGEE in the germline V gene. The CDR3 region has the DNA TGTGCCAGCAGCATTGACGGAAGCTCCTACGAGCAGTACTTC. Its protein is CASSIDGSSYEQYF.

In DNA form, the CDR3 reads TGTGCCAGCTCACCACTGGGACAGGAGAATTTCTATGGCTACACCTTC. Its translation is CASSPLGQENFYGYTF. The rearrangement links TRBV18 to TRBJ1-2; the match to TRBD1 covers 8 bases. Germline values: CDR1 KGHSH, CDR2 LQKENI. The CDR3 is made up of 16 amino acids. V shed 1 base and J 4 bases; nucleotides not matched to a gene: 8.

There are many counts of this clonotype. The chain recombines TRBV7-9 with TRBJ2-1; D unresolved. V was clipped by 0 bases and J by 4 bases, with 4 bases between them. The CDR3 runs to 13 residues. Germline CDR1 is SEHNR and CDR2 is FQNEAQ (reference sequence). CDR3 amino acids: CASSLAAYNEQFF. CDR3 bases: TGTGCCAGCAGCTTAGCCGCTTACAATGAGCAGTTCTTC.

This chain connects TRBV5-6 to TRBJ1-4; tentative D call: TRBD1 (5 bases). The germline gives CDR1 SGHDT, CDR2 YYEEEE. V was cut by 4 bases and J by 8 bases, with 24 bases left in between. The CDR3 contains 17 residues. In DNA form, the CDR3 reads TGTGCCAGCAGCACTAATCTCAGGACACCTCGGCCGGAAAAACTGTTTTTT. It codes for CASSTNLRTPRPEKLFF.

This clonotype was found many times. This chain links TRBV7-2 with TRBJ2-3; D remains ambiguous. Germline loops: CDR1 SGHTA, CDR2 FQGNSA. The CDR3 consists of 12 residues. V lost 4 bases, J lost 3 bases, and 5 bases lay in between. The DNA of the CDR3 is TGTGCCAGCAGCTCTTCAACAGATACGCAGTATTTT. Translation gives CASSSSTDTQYF.

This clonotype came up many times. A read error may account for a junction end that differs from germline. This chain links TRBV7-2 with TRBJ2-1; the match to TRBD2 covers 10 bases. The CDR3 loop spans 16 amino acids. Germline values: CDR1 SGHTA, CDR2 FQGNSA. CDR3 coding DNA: TGTGCCAGCAGCTTAGATCCAGCTAGCGGGAGAGTGGGGGCCCGATTC. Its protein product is CASSLDPASGRVGARF.

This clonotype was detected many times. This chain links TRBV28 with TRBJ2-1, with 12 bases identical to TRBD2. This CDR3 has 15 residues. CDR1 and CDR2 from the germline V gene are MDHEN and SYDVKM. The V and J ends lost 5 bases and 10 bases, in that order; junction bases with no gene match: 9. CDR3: CASSPTSGSGREQFF. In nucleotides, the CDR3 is TGTGCCAGCAGTCCGACTAGCGGGAGCGGGCGCGAGCAGTTCTTC.